This entry is about one T cell receptor (beta chain). Its antigen remains unknown. In making TCR beta libraries, quantitative 5'-RACE with molecular barcodes was used. Using its own MiXCR run on the 5' RACE reads, TCRdb lists one record per CDR3 protein. The data show under 150,000 distinct CDR3 sequences, roughly 17% seen once. This specimen comes from a study of CD8 T cells in ankylosing spondylitis. The ends lost 2 bases at V and 10 bases at J; junction bases unmatched: 3. CDR1 and CDR2 (germline): MNHEY, SMNVEV (reference sequence). The CDR3 loop spans 14 amino acids. Study findings and constraints: Disease-linked clones reportedly concentrated significantly in matched ankylosing spondylitis synovial fluid. Ankylosing spondylitis blood appeared to carry a characteristic TCR beta motif of several highly homologous variants. Disease-linked clones displayed a CD8+ phenotype and appeared relatively rarely in peripheral blood.

This chain joins TRBV27 and TRBJ2-3, with 13 positions matching TRBD2. Sequenced input: blood, either unsorted or a sorted T cell fraction (not recorded which). The clonotype comes from a male donor with ankylosing spondylitis. The CDR3 region has the DNA TGTGCCAGCAGTTTAACTAGCGGGAGGGGGCCGCAGTATTTT. The encoded protein is CASSLTSGRGPQYF.